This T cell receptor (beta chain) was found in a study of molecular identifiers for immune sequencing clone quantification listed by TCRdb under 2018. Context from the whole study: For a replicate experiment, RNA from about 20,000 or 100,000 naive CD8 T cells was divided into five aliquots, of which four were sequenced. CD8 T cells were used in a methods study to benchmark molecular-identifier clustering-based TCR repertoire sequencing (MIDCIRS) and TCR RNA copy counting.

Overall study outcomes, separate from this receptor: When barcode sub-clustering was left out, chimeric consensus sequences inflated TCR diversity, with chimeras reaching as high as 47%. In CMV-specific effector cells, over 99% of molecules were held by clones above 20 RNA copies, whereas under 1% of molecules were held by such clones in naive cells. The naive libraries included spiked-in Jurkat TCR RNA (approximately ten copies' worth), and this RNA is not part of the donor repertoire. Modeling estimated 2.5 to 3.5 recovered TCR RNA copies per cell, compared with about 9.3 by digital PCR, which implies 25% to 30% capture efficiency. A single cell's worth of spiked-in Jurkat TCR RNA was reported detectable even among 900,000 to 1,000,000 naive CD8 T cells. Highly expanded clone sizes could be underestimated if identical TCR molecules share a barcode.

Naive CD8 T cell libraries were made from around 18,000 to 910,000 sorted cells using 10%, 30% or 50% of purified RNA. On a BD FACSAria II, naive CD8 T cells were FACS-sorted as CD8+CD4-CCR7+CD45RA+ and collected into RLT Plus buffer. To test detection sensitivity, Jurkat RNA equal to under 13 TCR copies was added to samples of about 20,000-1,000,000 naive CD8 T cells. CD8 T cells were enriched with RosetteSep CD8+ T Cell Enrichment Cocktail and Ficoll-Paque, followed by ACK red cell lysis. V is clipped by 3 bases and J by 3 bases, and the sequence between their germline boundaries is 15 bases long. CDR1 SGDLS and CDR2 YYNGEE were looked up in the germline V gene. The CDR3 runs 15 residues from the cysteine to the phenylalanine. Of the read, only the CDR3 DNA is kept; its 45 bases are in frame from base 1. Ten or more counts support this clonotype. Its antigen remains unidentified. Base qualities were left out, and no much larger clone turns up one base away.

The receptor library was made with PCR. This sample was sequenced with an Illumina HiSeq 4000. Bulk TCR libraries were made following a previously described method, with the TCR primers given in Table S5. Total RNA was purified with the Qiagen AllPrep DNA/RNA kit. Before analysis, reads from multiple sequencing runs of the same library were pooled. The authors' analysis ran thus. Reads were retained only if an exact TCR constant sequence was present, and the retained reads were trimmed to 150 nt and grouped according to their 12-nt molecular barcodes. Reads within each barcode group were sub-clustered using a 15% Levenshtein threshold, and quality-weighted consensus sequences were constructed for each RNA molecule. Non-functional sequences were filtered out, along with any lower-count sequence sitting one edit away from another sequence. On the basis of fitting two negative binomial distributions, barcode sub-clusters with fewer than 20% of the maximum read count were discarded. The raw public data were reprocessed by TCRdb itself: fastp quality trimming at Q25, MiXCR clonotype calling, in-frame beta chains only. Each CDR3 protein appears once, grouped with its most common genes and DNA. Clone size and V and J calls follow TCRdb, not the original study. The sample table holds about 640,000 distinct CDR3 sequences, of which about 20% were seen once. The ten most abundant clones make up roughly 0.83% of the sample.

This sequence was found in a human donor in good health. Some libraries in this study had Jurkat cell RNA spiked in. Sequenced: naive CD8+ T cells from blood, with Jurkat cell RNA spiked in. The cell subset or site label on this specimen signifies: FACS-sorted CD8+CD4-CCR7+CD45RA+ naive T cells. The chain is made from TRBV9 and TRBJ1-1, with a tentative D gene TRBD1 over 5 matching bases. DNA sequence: TGTGCCAGCAGCGGGCAGGGAAGGGGACACACTGAAGCTTTCTTT. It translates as CASSGQGRGHTEAFF.